These 14 T cell receptor beta chains came from one sample sequenced in a study of blood T cell repertoires in COVID-19. Clones were read by immunoSEQ multiplex PCR, and TCRdb kept only the in-frame ones, dropping some. The top ten hold around 1.7% of the sample, which has 98,000 or so clones, 55% to 75% seen once. The material sequenced was peripheral blood. The receptors were gathered from a woman in her forties with acute or convalescent COVID-19.

This chain joins TRBV4-1 and TRBJ1-1, with 8 bases fitting TRBD1. CDR3 size: 16 residues. CDR1 and CDR2 (germline): MGHRA, YSYEKL. The junction had 10 bases not matched to a gene; V was cut back by 1 base and J by 6 bases. For the CDR3, the DNA is TGCGCCAGCAGCCAAGGAACAGGGGGGAGACGGTCTGAAGCTTTCTTT. Protein: CASSQGTGGRRSEAFF.

This rearrangement joins TRBV27 to TRBJ1-4; 7 bases agree with TRBD1. This CDR3 contains 15 residues. Losses at the gene ends were 3 bases for V and 3 bases for J; bases not matched to a gene: 4. Germline CDR1 and CDR2: MNHEY and SMNVEV (reference sequence). The CDR3 spells CASSFQGTANEKLFF. The CDR3 coding sequence is TGTGCCAGCAGTTTTCAAGGGACAGCTAATGAAAAACTGTTTTTT.

The rearrangement uses TRBV11-3 and TRBJ2-5, with D perhaps TRBD1 (5 bases). V was trimmed by 1 base and J by 1 base, leaving 19 bases between them. Germline V gives CDR1 SGHNT, CDR2 YENEEA. The CDR3 has 18 residues. Written as DNA, the CDR3 is TGTGCCAGCAGCTTAGGCGAGGCCTCCAGGGAAGTCCAAGAGACCCAGTACTTC. This gives the protein CASSLGEASREVQETQYF.

The sample holds one count of this clone. The chain employs TRBV6-5 and TRBJ2-7; D remains unclear. Between the trimmed V and J ends, which lost 4 bases and 1 base, there was a span of 8 bases. The germline CDR1 and CDR2 sequences are MNHEY and SVGAGI. The CDR3 has 13 amino acids. Here the CDR3 reads CASSSGPSYEQYF. DNA of the CDR3: TGTGCCAGCAGTTCGGGTCCTTCCTACGAGCAGTACTTC.

The V call is TRBV10-3, the J call TRBJ2-2; 7 bases agree with TRBD1. V lost 6 bases to trimming and J lost 6 bases; unmatched junction nucleotides: 7. Germline V lookup: CDR1 ENHRY, CDR2 SYGVKD. The CDR3 totals 14 residues. The CDR3 DNA reads as TGTGCCATCAGATTGACAGGGTCGGCCGGGGAGCTGTTTTTT. It specifies CAIRLTGSAGELFF.

With regard to this clone: The junction departs from the called germline gene at one end, perhaps through a read error. The chain couples TRBV27 to TRBJ2-6, with D possibly TRBD1 on 6 matching bases. The germline V gene encodes CDR1 MNHEY and CDR2 SMNVEV (reference sequence). This CDR3 comprises 15 residues. The CDR3 is CASSFDGRGGNVLTF. CDR3 sequence (DNA): TGTGCCAGCAGTTTCGATGGCCGAGGGGGCAACGTCCTGACTTTC.

This clone appeared a single time. The J gene is TRBJ1-1, the V gene TRBV19; perhaps TRBD1 as D (5 bases). Germline CDR1 reads LNHDA; CDR2 reads SQIVND (reference sequence). The V and J ends lost 8 bases and 0 bases respectively, with 19 bases between them. The CDR3 runs to 16 residues. Written as DNA, the CDR3 is TGTGCCAGTCGATCAGGGAGGGGCGGGATGAACACTGAAGCTTTCTTT. Translation: CASRSGRGGMNTEAFF.

The chain uses TRBV5-1 and TRBJ2-3; 11 bases match TRBD1. Germline CDR1 reads SGHRS; CDR2 reads YFSETQ. V lost 3 bases and J lost 5; bases outside the gene matches: 8. The CDR3 length is 16 residues. In nucleotides, the CDR3 is TGCGCCAGCAGCTACCTCGGGACAGGGGGAAAAGATACGCAGTATTTT. This encodes CASSYLGTGGKDTQYF.

The chain carries TRBV9 and TRBJ2-1, with D tentatively TRBD1 (5 bases). The ends were cut back, 4 bases at V and 6 bases at J, with 17 bases in the middle. The CDR3 totals 15 residues. Germline CDR1 SGDLS, CDR2 YYNGEE. As DNA, the CDR3 is TGTGCCAGCAGCTTAACTGATCAGGGTTTCAATGAGCAGTTCTTC. This sequence encodes CASSLTDQGFNEQFF.

This clone appeared many times. The V and J genes are TRBV6-6 and TRBJ1-6, with 9 bases lining up with TRBD1. V gave up 2 bases and J gave up 9 bases; unmatched junction bases: 2. CDR3 length: 14 residues. CDR1 and CDR2 (germline): MNHNY, SVGAGI (reference sequence). The CDR3 region is CASSYGGQGSPLHF. The CDR3 DNA sequence: TGTGCCAGCAGTTACGGGGGACAGGGTTCACCCCTCCACTTT.

This rearrangement joins TRBV3-1 (or the pseudogene TRBV3-2) to TRBJ2-7, with 10 bases aligning to TRBD2. The CDR3 totals 14 residues. V gave up 3 bases and J gave up 7 bases; unmatched junction bases: 6. CDR1 is LGHDT, CDR2 YNNKEL, per germline (reference sequence). CDR3 coding DNA: TGTGCCAGCAGCCAGAGCGGGGGGGCAAGAGAGCAGTACTTC. This encodes CASSQSGGAREQYF.

The chain links TRBV5-1 to TRBJ2-2; D is perhaps TRBD2 (6 bases). The CDR3 extends over 17 amino acids. The germline V gene has CDR1 SGHRS and CDR2 YFSETQ. Trimming took off 4 bases at V and 3 bases at J, with 19 bases between the two ends. The DNA of the CDR3 is TGCGCCAGCAGCCTCGGCAGAGGAGGGCGCGACACCGGGGAGCTGTTTTTT. Its translation: CASSLGRGGRDTGELFF. The full variable domain, completed using reference TRBV5-1 and TRBJ2-2, is KAGVTQTPRYLIKTRGQQVTLSCSPISGHRSVSWYQQTPGQGLQFLFEYFSETQRNKGNFPGRFSGRQFSNSRSEMNVSTLELGDSALYLCASSLGRGGRDTGELFFGEGSRLTVL.

The count of this clone is one. This chain links TRBV9 with TRBJ1-4; 7 nucleotides match TRBD1. Germline V gene data show CDR1 as SGDLS and CDR2 as YYNGEE. Trimming at V came to 4 bases and at J to 3 bases, leaving 6 bases not matched to a gene. The CDR3 covers 15 residues. The DNA for the CDR3 is TGTGCCAGCAGCATTCAGGGGGGACCTAATGAAAAACTGTTTTTT. It yields the protein CASSIQGGPNEKLFF.

The chain recombines TRBV7-9 with TRBJ2-3; D uncertain. The CDR3 is 15 residues long. Trimming pared 5 bases from V and 0 bases from J, leaving 12 bases between. Germline V gene sequence: CDR1 SEHNR, CDR2 FQNEAQ (reference sequence). CDR3 in amino acids: CASSLTTSSTDTQYF. The DNA for the CDR3 is TGTGCCAGCAGCCTAACCACGTCTAGCACAGATACGCAGTATTTT.